This T cell receptor (beta chain) was captured by sequencing in a study of CXCR3-negative and CXCR3-positive naive CD8 T cells. Findings and caveats of the study: Against CXCR3-negative naive cells, CXCR3-positive naive cells showed more hydrophobic TRB CDR3s. High diversity, comparable across both naive subsets, contrasted with much lower diversity in memory CD8+ cells.

Germline values: CDR1 ENHRY, CDR2 SYGVKD. This CDR3 has 16 amino acids. UMI-tagged TRB cDNA libraries were built via 5' RACE. TCRdb reworked the 5' RACE reads into one entry per CDR3 protein, no DNA. The repertoire table contains thousands of distinct CDR3 sequences. In the case of this clonotype: No antigen is known for it.

Sorting was done in triplicate for each CD8+ T cell subset (300,000 cells each). The sample was naive CXCR3- CD8+ T cells from blood. Subset meaning: CD45RO-CCR7+CD27+CD95- naive CD8+ T cells lacking CXCR3 (TNR3-). This TCR was sampled from a human donor in good health. Some clones in this sample may be carry-over from other donors' samples. The V and J genes are TRBV10-3 and TRBJ2-5; TCRdb's D call of TRBD2 is untestable without DNA. The CDR3 loop is CAISERVQGPPETQYF.